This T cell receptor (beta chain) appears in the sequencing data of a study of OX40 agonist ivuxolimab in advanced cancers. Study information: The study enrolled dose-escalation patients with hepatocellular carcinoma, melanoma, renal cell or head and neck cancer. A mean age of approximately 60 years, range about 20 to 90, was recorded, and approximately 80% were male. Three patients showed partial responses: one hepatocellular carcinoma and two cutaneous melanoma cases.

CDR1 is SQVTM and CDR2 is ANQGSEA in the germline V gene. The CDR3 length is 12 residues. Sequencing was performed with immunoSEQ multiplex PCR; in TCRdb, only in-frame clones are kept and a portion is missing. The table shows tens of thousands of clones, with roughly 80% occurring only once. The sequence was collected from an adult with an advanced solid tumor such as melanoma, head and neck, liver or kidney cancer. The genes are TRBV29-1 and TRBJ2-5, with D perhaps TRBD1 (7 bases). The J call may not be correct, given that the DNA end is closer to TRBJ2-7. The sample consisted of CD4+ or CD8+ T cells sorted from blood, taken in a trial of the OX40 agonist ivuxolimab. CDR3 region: CSVATGRNEQYF. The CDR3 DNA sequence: TGCAGCGTTGCGACAGGGAGGAACGAGCAGTACTTC.